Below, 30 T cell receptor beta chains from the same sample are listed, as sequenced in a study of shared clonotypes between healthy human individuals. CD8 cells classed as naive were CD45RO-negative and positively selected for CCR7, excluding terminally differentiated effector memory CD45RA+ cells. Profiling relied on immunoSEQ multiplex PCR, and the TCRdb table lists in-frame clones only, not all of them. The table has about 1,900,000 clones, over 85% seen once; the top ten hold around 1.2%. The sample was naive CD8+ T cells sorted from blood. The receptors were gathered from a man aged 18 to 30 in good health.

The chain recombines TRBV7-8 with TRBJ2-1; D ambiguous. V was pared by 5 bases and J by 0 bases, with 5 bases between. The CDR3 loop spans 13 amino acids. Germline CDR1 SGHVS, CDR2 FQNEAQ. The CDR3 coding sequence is TGTGCCAGCAGCGAGTACTCCTACAATGAGCAGTTCTTC. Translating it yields CASSEYSYNEQFF. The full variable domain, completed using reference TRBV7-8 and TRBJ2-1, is GAGVSQSPRYKVAKRGQDVALRCDPISGHVSLFWYQQALGQGPEFLTYFQNEAQLDKSGLPSDRFFAERPEGSVSTLKIQRTQQEDSAVYLCASSEYSYNEQFFGPGTRLTVL.

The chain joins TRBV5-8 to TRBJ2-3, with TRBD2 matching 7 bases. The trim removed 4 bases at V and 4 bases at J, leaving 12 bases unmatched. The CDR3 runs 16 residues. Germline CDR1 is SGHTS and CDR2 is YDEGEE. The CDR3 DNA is TGTGCCAGCAGCCCGGGTGTCGGGGGGAGCGCAGATACGCAGTATTTT. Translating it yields CASSPGVGGSADTQYF.

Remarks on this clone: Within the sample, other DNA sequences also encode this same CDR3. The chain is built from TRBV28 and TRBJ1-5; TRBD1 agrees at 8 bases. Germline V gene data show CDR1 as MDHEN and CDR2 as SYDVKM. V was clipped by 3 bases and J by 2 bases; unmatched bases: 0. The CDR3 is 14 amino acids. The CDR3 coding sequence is TGTGCCAGCAGTTTGGACAGGGGCAATCAGCCCCAGCATTTT. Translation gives CASSLDRGNQPQHF.

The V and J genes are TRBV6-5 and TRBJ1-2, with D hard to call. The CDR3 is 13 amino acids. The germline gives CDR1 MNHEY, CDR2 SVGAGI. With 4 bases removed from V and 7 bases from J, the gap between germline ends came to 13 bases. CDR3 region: CASSWLLLGGYTF. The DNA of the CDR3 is TGTGCCAGCAGTTGGCTCCTCTTGGGTGGCTACACCTTC.

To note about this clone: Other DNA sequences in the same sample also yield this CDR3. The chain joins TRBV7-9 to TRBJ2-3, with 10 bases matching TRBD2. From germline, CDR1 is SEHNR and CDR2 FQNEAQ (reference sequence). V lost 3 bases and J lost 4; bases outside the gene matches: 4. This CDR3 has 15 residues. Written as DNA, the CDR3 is TGTGCCAGCAGCTTTTTAGCGGGAGGCGCAGATACGCAGTATTTT. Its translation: CASSFLAGGADTQYF.

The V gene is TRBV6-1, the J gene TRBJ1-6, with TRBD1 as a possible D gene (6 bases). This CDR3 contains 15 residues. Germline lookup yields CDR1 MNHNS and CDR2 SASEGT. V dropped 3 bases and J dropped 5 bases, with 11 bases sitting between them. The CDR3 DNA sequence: TGTGCCAGCAGTGACAAGGGACACAATAATTCACCCCTCCACTTT. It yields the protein CASSDKGHNNSPLHF.

This CDR3 is CASSGRDRDYNEQFF. CDR3 nucleotide sequence: TGTGCCAGCAGCGGGCGGGACAGGGACTACAATGAGCAGTTCTTC. J is TRBJ2-1 and V is TRBV9; 9 bases line up with TRBD1. J was trimmed by 3 bases and V by 3 bases; bases with no gene match: 4. This CDR3 spans 15 amino acids. Per the germline V gene, CDR1 is SGDLS and CDR2 is YYNGEE.

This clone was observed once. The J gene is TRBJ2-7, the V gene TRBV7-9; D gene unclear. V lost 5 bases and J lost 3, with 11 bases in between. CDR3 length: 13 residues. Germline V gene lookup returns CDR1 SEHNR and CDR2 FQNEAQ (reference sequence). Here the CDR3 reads CASSQPLSYEQYF. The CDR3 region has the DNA TGTGCCAGCAGCCAACCGTTGAGCTACGAGCAGTACTTC.

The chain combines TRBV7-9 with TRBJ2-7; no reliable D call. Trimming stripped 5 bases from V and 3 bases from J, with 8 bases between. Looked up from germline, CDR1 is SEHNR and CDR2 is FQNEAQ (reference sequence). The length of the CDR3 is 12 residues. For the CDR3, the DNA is TGTGCCAGCAGCCCTGCGATCTACGAGCAGTACTTC. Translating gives CASSPAIYEQYF.

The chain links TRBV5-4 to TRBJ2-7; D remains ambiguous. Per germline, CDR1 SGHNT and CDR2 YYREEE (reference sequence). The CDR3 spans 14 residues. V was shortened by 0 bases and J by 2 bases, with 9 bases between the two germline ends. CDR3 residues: CASSLDFSTYEQYF. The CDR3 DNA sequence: TGTGCCAGCAGCTTGGATTTTTCTACCTACGAGCAGTACTTC. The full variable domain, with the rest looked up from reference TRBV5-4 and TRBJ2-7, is ETGVTQSPTHLIKTRGQQVTLRCSSQSGHNTVSWYQQALGQGPQFIFQYYREEENGRGNFPPRFSGLQFPNYSSELNVNALELDDSALYLCASSLDFSTYEQYFGPGTRLTVT.

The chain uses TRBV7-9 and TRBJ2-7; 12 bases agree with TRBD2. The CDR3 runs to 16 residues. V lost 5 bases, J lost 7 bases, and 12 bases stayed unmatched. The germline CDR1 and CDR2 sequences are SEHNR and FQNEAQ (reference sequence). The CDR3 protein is CASSATLAGGAGEQYF. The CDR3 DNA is TGTGCCAGCAGCGCTACTCTAGCGGGAGGGGCCGGGGAGCAGTACTTC.

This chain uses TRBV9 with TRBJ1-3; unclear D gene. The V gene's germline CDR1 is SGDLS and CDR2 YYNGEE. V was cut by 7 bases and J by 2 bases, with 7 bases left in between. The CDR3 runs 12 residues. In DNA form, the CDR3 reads TGTGCCAGCGGGGATCCTGGAAACACCATATATTTT. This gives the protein CASGDPGNTIYF.

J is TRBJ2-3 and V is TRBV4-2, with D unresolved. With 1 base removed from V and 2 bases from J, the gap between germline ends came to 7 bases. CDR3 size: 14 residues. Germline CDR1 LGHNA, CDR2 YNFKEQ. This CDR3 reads CASSQGLITDTQYF. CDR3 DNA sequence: TGTGCCAGCAGCCAAGGGCTGATCACAGATACGCAGTATTTT.

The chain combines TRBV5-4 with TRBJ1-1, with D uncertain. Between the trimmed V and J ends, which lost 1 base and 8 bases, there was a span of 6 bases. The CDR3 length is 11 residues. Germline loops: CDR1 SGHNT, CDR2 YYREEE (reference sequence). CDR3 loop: CASSLPGEAFF. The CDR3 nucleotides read TGTGCCAGCAGCTTGCCGGGGGAAGCTTTCTTT.

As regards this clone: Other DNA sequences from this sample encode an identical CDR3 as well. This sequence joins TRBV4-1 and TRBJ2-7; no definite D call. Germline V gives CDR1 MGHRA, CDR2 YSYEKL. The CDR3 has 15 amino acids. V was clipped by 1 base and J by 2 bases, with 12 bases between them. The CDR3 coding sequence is TGCGCCAGCAGCCAAGTCGCTGGAAGTACCTACGAGCAGTACTTC. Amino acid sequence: CASSQVAGSTYEQYF.

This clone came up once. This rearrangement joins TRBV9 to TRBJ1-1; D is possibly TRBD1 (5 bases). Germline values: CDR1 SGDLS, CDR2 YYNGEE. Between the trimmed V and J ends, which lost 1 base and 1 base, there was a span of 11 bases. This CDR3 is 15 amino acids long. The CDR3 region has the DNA TGTGCCAGCAGCGTATGGGCCGGGGCGAACACTGAAGCTTTCTTT. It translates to CASSVWAGANTEAFF.

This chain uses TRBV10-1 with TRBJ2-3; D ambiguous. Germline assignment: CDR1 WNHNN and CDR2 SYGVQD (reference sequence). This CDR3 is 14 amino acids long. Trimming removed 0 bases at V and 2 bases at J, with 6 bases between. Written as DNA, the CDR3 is TGCGCCAGCAGTGAGTCATCCTTCACAGATACGCAGTATTTT. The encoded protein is CASSESSFTDTQYF.

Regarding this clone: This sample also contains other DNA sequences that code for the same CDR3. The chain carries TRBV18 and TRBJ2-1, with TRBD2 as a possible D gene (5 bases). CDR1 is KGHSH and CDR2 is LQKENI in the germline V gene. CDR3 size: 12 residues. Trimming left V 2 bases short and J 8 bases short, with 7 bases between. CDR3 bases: TGTGCCAGCTCACCAGGAGGCTATGAGCAGTTCTTC. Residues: CASSPGGYEQFF.

The CDR3 DNA follows: TGCAGCGTTCCGGGGGCCGGGCAGTTCTTC. Translating gives CSVPGAGQFF. J is TRBJ2-1 and V is TRBV29-1; either TRBD1 or TRBD2 may fit D (6 bases each). CDR3 length: 10 amino acids. Germline CDR1 and CDR2: SQVTM and ANQGSEA. The V gene lost 5 bases and the J gene lost 12 bases, with 11 bases spanning the gap.

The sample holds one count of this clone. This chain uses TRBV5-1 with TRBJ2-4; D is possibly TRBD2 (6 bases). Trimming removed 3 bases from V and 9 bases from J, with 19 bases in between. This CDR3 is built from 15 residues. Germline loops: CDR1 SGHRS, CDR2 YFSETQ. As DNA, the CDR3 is TGCGCCAGCAGCTACGAACCAGGAATCGGGAGCATTCAGTACTTC. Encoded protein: CASSYEPGIGSIQYF.

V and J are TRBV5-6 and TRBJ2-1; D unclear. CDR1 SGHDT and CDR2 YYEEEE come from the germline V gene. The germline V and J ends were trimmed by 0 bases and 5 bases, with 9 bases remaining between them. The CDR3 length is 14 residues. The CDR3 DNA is TGTGCCAGCAGCTTGGTTCCACGGGACAATGAGCAGTTCTTC. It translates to CASSLVPRDNEQFF.

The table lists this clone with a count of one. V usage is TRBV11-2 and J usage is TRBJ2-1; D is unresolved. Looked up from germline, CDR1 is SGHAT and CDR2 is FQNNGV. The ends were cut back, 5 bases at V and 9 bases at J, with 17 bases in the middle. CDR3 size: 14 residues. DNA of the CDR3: TGTGCCAGCAGCCTCATAAGTCCCCCATCTGAGCAGTTCTTC. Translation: CASSLISPPSEQFF.

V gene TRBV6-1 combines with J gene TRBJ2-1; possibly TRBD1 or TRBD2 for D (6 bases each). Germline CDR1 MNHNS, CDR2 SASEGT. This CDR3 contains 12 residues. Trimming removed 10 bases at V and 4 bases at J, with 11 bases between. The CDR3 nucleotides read TGTGCCACAAGGGGGGCTTACAATGAGCAGTTCTTC. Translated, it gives CATRGAYNEQFF.

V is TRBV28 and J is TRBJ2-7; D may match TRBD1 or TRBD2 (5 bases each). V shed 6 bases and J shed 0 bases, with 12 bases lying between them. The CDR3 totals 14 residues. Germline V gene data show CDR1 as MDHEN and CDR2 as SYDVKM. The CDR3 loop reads CASSRDVGSYEQYF. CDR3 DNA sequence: TGTGCCAGCAGCCGGGACGTGGGCTCCTACGAGCAGTACTTC.

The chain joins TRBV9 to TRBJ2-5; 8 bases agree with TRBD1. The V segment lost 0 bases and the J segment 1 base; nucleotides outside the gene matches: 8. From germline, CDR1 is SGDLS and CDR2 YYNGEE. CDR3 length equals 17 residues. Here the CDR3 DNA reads TGTGCCAGCAGCGTAGGAGGCGGACAGGGACTCCAAGAGACCCAGTACTTC. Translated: CASSVGGGQGLQETQYF.

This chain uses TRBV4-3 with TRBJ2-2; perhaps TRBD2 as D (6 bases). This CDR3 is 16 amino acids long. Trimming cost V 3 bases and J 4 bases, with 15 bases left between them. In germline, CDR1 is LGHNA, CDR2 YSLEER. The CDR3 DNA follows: TGCGCCAGCAGCCATGGCAGTTTTAGCGGCACCGGGGAGCTGTTTTTT. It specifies CASSHGSFSGTGELFF.

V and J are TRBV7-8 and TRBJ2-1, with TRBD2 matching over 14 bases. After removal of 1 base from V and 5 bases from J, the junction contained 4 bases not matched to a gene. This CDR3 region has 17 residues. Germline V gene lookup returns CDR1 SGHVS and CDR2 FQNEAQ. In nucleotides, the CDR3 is TGTGCCAGCAGCTTAGTGGGGGGACTAGCGGGAGACAATGAGCAGTTCTTC. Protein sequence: CASSLVGGLAGDNEQFF.

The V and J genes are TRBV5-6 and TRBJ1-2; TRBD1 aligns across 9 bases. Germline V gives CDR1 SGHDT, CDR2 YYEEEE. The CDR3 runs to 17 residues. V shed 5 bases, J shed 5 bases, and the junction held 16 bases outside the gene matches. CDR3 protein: CASSPTGGAGYLYGYTF. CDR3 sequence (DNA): TGTGCCAGCAGTCCTACAGGGGGCGCCGGGTATTTGTATGGCTACACCTTC.

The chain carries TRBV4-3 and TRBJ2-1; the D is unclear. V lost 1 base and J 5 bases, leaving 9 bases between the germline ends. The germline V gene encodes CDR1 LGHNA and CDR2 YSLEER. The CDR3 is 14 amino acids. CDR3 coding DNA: TGCGCCAGCAGCCAAGCTCTCACCCACAATGAGCAGTTCTTC. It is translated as CASSQALTHNEQFF.

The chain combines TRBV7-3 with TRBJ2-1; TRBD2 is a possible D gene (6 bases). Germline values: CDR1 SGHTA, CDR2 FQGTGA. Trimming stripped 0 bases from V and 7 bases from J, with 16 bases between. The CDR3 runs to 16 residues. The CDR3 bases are TGTGCCAGCAGCTTAACGGCAGGACTAAAAGCTAATGAGCAGTTCTTC. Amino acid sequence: CASSLTAGLKANEQFF.